The rows below give T cell receptor beta chains drawn from one sample of a study of long-term antiretroviral therapy in people with HIV. Libraries were prepared by immunoSEQ multiplex PCR; TCRdb keeps only in-frame clonotypes and omits some of them. Of 20,000 or so clones detected, over 70% appear once; the ten largest clones hold approximately 10%. The sample in question was unsorted PBMCs, obtained 0.5 years before starting antiretroviral therapy. Receptors were obtained from a man between 18 and 29 years old with HIV. CDR3s include the opening cysteine and the closing phenylalanine or tryptophan. A D gene is named only where the DNA matches it firmly. Clone size appears in some rows only: once, few, many, or a class for an expanded clone.

d_call j_call clone_size v_call cdr3_length cdr3_aa cdr3_nt
TRBD2 TRBJ2-3 - TRBV10-3 16 CAIRGFGAGRTDTQYF TGTGCCATCAGGGGCTTTGGAGCGGGACGCACAGATACGCAGTATTTT
TRBD2 TRBJ2-3 - TRBV19 19 CASSIGPTLLAGSTDTQYF TGTGCCAGTAGTATAGGACCGACCCTTCTAGCGGGGAGCACAGATACGCAGTATTTT
TRBD2 TRBJ2-5 once TRBV10-3 15 CAIRGGTGREETQYF TGTGCCATCAGGGGGGGGACGGGGAGAGAAGAGACCCAGTACTTC
- TRBJ1-1 - TRBV6-1 15 CASSADRTGNTEAFF TGTGCCAGCAGCGCGGACCGCACAGGGAACACTGAAGCTTTCTTT
TRBD1 TRBJ2-7 - TRBV5-1 16 CASSLAPGQGPYEQYF TGCGCCAGCAGCTTGGCGCCGGGACAGGGGCCCTACGAGCAGTACTTC
- TRBJ2-7 - TRBV5-1 17 CASSEFYRQGLLYEQYF TGCGCCAGCAGCGAGTTTTACAGACAGGGACTTCTCTACGAGCAGTACTTC
- TRBJ2-1 - TRBV5-8 13 CASSLGLLGEQFF TGTGCCAGCAGCTTGGGACTGCTAGGTGAGCAGTTCTTC
- TRBJ2-1 - TRBV9 15 CASSVASGGINEQFF TGTGCCAGCAGCGTAGCCAGCGGAGGTATCAATGAGCAGTTCTTC
TRBD1 TRBJ2-7 few TRBV2 14 CASSENRGAYEQYF TGTGCCAGCAGTGAAAACAGGGGGGCCTACGAGCAGTACTTC
- TRBJ1-5 few TRBV27 14 CASSVVGSNQPQHF TGTGCCAGCAGTGTTGTTGGGAGCAATCAGCCCCAGCATTTT
- TRBJ2-7 - TRBV9 14 CASSLLGQAGEQYF TGTGCCAGCAGCCTACTTGGACAGGCGGGGGAGCAGTACTTC
TRBD1 TRBJ1-5 - TRBV5-1 13 CASSLQGTQPQHF TGCGCCAGCAGCTTACAGGGGACTCAGCCCCAGCATTTT
TRBD1 TRBJ1-1 - TRBV2 14 CASSDGQGNTEAFF TGTGCCAGCAGCGATGGACAGGGGAACACTGAAGCTTTCTTT
- TRBJ1-1 - TRBV28 16 CASSLATDRWDTEAFF TGTGCCAGCAGTCTAGCTACCGACAGGTGGGATACTGAAGCTTTCTTT
- TRBJ1-1 - TRBV19 12 CASSILNTEAFF TGTGCCAGTAGTATTCTGAACACTGAAGCTTTCTTT
- TRBJ1-5 - TRBV10-3 14 CAISVSASNQPQHF TGTGCCATCAGTGTCTCTGCTAGCAATCAGCCCCAGCATTTT
- TRBJ2-3 - TRBV6-1 14 CASSLSAGTDTQYF TGTGCCAGCTCCCTCAGCGCCGGCACAGATACGCAGTATTTT
- TRBJ2-7 - TRBV4-1 14 CASSQVVGIWEQYF TGCGCCAGCAGCCAAGTGGTAGGCATCTGGGAGCAGTACTTC
- TRBJ2-7 - TRBV11-2 14 CASSLGGGPYEQYF TGTGCCAGCAGCTTAGGGGGGGGCCCCTACGAGCAGTACTTC
- TRBJ2-1 - TRBV18 12 CASSPGIDEQFF TGTGCCAGCTCACCAGGGATCGATGAGCAGTTCTTC
- TRBJ2-7 - TRBV6-5 14 CASSVEGLPYEQYF TGTGCCAGCAGCGTAGAGGGACTTCCCTACGAGCAGTACTTC
TRBD1 TRBJ1-3 once TRBV6-6 16 CASSYSTGGSGNTIYF TGTGCCAGCAGTTACTCAACAGGGGGCTCTGGAAACACCATATATTTT
- TRBJ1-1 - TRBV27 13 CASRGLTKTEAFF TGTGCCAGCCGCGGTCTCACGAAGACTGAAGCTTTCTTT
TRBD2 TRBJ2-7 - TRBV11-2 15 CASSLGWGGSYEQYF TGTGCCAGCAGCTTAGGCTGGGGGGGCTCCTACGAGCAGTACTTC
- TRBJ1-1 - TRBV5-5 14 CASSTAQKNTEAFF TGTGCCAGCAGCACCGCGCAGAAGAACACTGAAGCTTTCTTT
- TRBJ2-7 - TRBV4-1 17 CASSQGELGLKGYEQYF TGCGCCAGCAGCCAAGGTGAACTGGGTCTAAAGGGCTACGAGCAGTACTTC
- TRBJ2-1 - TRBV28 16 CASNPAGRGRKDEQFF TGTGCCAGCAACCCGGCGGGGAGGGGGCGTAAGGATGAGCAGTTCTTC
- TRBJ1-2 few TRBV19 16 CASSIGQRIQGYGYTF TGTGCCAGTAGTATTGGGCAGCGAATCCAGGGGTATGGCTACACCTTC
- TRBJ1-1 - TRBV5-1 15 CASSSAELVNTEAFF TGCGCCAGCAGCTCTGCAGAGCTTGTCAACACTGAAGCTTTCTTT
- TRBJ2-7 - TRBV27 15 CASSLKGRVGYEQYF TGTGCCAGCAGTTTAAAGGGCAGGGTCGGCTACGAGCAGTACTTC
- TRBJ1-5 medium-sized TRBV11-2 14 CASSLVGFGQPQHF TGTGCCAGCAGCTTAGTAGGGTTTGGTCAGCCCCAGCATTTT